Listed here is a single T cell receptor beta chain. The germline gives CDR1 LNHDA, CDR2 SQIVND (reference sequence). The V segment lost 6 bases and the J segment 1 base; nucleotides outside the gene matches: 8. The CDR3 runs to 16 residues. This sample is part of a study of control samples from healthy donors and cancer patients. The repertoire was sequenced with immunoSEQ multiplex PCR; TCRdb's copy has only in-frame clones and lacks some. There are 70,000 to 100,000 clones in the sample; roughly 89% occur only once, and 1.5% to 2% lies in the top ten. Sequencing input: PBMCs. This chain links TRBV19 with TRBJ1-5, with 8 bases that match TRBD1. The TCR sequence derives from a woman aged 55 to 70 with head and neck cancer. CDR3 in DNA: TGTGCCAGTAGGGGACAGGCAGGTGCGAGCAATCAGCCCCAGCATTTT. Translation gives CASRGQAGASNQPQHF.